Listed here are 4 T cell receptor beta chains from one sample, sequenced in a study of regulatory T cells in long-lasting Graves disease. Building of the TCR beta libraries involved iRepertoire HTBI primers and Arm-PCR of CDR3 regions. TCRdb fed the multiplex PCR reads into MiXCR, producing one record per CDR3 protein. The sample carries 700,000 or so distinct CDR3 sequences, 30% recorded once. Time point here: persistent/refractory GD, antithyroid drugs over 5 years with positive TRAb. The TCR library was prepared using RNA isolated from PBMCs. This sample comprised peripheral blood mononuclear cells (PBMCs), obtained when the disease was refractory, from a patient treated with antithyroid drugs. The receptors originated from a female donor with Graves disease.

The table lists this clonotype with many counts. The chain is built from TRBV2 and TRBJ2-7; D is ambiguous. V was trimmed by 5 bases and J by 4 bases, leaving 9 bases between them. This CDR3 is built from 12 residues. Germline-derived CDR1 and CDR2 are SNHLY and FYNNEI. The CDR3 protein is CASSFGPYEQYF. CDR3 bases: TGTGCCAGCAGTTTCGGGCCTTACGAGCAGTACTTC.

The genes are TRBV13 and TRBJ1-4, with D unclear. With 7 bases removed from V and 5 bases from J, the gap between germline ends came to 14 bases. Per the germline V gene, CDR1 is PRHDT and CDR2 is FYEKMQ (reference sequence). The CDR3 has 14 residues. The CDR3 sequence: CASTQGRPNEKLFF. DNA of the CDR3: TGTGCCAGCACCCAAGGTCGACCAAATGAAAAACTGTTTTTT.

This clonotype was observed many times. For the CDR3, the DNA is TGTGCCAGCAGCCAAGACAGGGCGAGAGAGACCCAGTACTTC. Its protein is CASSQDRARETQYF. The rearrangement links TRBV7-9 to TRBJ2-5; 7 positions agree with TRBD1. The CDR3 totals 14 residues. The germline V gene encodes CDR1 SEHNR and CDR2 FQNEAQ (reference sequence). Trimming removed 5 bases from V and 4 bases from J; junction bases left unmatched: 7.

The V gene is TRBV6-2 or TRBV6-3, the J gene TRBJ2-1; D is uncertain. This CDR3 has 15 residues. Deletions cut 3 bases from V and 4 bases from J, with 13 bases between. CDR1 and CDR2 from the germline V gene are MNHEY and SVGEGT. The CDR3 sequence: CASSYLYLGYNEQFF. CDR3 DNA: TGTGCCAGCAGTTATCTCTACTTGGGGTACAATGAGCAGTTCTTC.